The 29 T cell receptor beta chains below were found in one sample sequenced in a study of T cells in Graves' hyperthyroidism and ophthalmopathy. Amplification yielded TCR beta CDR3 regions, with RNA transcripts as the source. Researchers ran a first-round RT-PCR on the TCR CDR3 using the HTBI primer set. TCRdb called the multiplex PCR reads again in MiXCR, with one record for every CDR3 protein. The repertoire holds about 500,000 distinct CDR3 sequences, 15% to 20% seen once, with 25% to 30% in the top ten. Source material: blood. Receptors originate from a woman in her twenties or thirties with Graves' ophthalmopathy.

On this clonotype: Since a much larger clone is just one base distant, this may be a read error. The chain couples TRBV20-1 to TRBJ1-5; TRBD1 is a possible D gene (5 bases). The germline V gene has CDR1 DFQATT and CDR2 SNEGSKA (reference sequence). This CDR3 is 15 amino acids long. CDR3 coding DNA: TGCATTGCCAGGTGGGGGGGATTTGGCAATCAGCCCCAGCATTTT. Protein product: CIARWGGFGNQPQHF.

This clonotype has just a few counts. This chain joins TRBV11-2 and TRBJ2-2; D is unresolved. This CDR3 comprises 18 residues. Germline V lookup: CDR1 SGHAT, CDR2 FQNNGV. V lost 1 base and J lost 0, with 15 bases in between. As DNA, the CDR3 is TGTGCCAGCAGCTTAGTTCGCAACAGTTTCGCGAACACCGGGGAGCTGTTTTTT. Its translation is CASSLVRNSFANTGELFF.

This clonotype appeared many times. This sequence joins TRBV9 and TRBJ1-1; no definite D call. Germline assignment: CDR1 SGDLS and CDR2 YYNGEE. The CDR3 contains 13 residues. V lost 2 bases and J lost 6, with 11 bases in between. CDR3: CASSVNSFAEAFF. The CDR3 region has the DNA TGTGCCAGCAGCGTGAATAGCTTTGCTGAAGCTTTCTTT. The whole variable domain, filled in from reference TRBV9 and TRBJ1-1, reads DSGVTQTPKHLITATGQRVTLRCSPRSGDLSVYWYQQSLDQGLQFLIQYYNGEERAKGNILERFSAQQFPDLHSELNLSSLELGDSALYFCASSVNSFAEAFFGQGTRLTVV.

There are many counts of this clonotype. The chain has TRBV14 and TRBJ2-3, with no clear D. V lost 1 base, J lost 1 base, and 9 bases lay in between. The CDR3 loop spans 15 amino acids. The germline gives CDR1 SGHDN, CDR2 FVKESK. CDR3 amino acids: CASSQATPGTDTQYF. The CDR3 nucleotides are TGTGCCAGCAGCCAAGCCACCCCGGGCACAGATACGCAGTATTTT.

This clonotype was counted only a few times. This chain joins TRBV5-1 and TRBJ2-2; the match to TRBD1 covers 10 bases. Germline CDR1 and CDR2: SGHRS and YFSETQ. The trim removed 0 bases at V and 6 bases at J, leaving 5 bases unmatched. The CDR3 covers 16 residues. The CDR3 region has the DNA TGCGCCAGCAGCTTGGTCGGGACAGGGGCGGCCGGGGAGCTGTTTTTT. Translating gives CASSLVGTGAAGELFF.

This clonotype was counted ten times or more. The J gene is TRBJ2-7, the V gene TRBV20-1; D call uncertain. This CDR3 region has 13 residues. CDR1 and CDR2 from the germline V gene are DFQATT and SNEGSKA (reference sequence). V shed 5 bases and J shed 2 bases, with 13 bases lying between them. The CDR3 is CSACTDSPYEQYF. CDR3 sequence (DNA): TGCAGTGCTTGCACGGATTCCCCCTACGAGCAGTACTTC.

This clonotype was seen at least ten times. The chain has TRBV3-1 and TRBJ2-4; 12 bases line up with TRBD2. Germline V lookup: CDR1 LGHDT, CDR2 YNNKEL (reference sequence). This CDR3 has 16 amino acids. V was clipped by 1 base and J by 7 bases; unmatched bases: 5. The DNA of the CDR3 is TGTGCCAGCAGCCAAGTGACTAGCGGGAGCAGGAACATTCAGTACTTC. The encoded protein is CASSQVTSGSRNIQYF. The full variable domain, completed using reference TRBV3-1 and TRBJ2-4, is DTAVSQTPKYLVTQMGNDKSIKCEQNLGHDTMYWYKQDSKKFLKIMFSYNNKELIINETVPNRFSPKSPDKAHLNLHINSLELGDSAVYFCASSQVTSGSRNIQYFGAGTRLSVL.

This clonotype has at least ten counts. CDR3 amino acids: CASSATGDREYEQYF. In DNA form, the CDR3 reads TGCGCCAGCAGCGCGACGGGGGACAGGGAGTACGAGCAGTACTTC. The rearrangement links TRBV5-1 to TRBJ2-7; 9 nucleotides align to TRBD1. The CDR3 runs to 15 residues. Germline V lookup: CDR1 SGHRS, CDR2 YFSETQ. The V and J ends lost 4 bases and 4 bases, in that order; junction bases with no gene match: 9.

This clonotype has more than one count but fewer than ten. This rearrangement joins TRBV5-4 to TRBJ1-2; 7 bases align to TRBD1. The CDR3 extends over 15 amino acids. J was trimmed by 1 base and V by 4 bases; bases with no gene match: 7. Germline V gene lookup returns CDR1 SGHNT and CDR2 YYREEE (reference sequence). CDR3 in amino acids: CASSLRDRFNYGYTF. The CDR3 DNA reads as TGTGCCAGCAGCCTACGGGACAGATTTAACTATGGCTACACCTTC.

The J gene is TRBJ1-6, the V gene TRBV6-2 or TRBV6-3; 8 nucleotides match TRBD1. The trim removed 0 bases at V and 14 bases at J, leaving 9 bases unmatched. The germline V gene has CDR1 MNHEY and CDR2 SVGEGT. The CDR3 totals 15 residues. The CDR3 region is CASSYSQGASLALHF. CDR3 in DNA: TGTGCCAGCAGTTACTCTCAGGGGGCGAGTCTAGCCCTCCACTTT.

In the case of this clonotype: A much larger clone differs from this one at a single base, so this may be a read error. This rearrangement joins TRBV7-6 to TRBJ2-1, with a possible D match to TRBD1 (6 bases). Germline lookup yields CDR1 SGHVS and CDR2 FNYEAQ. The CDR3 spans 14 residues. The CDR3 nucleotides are TGTGCCAACAGCTGGGGACAAGGTGATAATGAGCAGTTCTTC. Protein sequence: CANSWGQGDNEQFF.

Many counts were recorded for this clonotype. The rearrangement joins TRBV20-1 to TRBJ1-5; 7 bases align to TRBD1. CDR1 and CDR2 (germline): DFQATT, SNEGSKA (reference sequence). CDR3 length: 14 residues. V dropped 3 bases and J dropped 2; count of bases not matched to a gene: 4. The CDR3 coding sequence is TGCAGTGCTAGCATGGGGACAGGCAATCAGCCCCAGCATTTT. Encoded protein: CSASMGTGNQPQHF.

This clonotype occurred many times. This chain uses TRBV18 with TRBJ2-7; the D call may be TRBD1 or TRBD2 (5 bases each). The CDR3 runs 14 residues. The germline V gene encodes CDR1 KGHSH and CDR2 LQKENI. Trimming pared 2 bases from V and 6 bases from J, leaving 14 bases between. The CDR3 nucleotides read TGTGCCAGCTCACCAGAGGGCAGGGAACGCGAGCAGTACTTC. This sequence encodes CASSPEGREREQYF.

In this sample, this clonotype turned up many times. CDR3 amino acids: CASSTVGSTEAFF. The CDR3 coding sequence is TGTGCCAGCAGCACGGTGGGGAGCACTGAAGCTTTCTTT. The chain recombines TRBV4-2 with TRBJ1-1; D unresolved. The V gene lost 5 bases and the J gene lost 4 bases, with 11 bases spanning the gap. Looked up from germline, CDR1 is LGHNA and CDR2 is YNFKEQ. The CDR3 totals 13 residues.

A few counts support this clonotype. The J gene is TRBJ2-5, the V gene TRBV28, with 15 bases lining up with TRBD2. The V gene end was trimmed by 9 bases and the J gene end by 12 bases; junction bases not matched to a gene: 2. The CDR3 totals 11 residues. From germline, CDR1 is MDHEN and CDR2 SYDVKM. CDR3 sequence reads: CASGLAGGEYF. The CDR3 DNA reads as TGTGCCAGTGGACTAGCGGGAGGGGAGTACTTC. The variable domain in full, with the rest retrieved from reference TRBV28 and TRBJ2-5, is DVKVTQSSRYLVKRTGEKVFLECVQDMDHENMFWYRQDPGLGLRLIYFSYDVKMKEKGDIPEGYSVSREKKERFSLILESASTNQTSMYLCASGLAGGEYFGPGTRLLVL.

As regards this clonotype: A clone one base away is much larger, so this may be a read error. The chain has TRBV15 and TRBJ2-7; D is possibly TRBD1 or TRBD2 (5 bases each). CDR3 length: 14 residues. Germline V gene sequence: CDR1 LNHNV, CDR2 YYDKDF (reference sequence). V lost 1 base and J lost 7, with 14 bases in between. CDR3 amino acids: CATSRVGALGEQYF. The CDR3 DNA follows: TGTGCCACCAGCAGAGTCGGGGCTCTAGGTGAGCAGTACTTC.

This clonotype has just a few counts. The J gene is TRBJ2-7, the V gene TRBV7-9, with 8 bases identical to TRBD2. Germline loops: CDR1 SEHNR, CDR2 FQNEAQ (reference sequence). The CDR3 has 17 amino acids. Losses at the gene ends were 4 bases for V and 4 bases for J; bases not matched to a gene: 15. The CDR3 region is CASSSRGGRELGYEQYF. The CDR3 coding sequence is TGTGCCAGCAGCTCCCGGGGGGGGCGGGAGCTCGGGTACGAGCAGTACTTC.

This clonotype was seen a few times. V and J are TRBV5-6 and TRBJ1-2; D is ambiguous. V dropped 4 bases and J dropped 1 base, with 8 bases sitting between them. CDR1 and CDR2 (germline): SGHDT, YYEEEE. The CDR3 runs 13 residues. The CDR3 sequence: CASSPPHNYGYTF. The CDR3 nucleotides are TGTGCCAGCAGCCCGCCTCATAACTATGGCTACACCTTC.

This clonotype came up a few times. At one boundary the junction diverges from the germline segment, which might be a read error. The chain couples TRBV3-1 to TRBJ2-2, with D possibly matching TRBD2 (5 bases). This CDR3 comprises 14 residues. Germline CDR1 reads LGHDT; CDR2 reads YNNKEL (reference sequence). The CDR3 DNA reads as TGTGCCACCAGCGGCCAGCTGGTCACCGGGGAGCTGTTTTTT. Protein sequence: CATSGQLVTGELFF.

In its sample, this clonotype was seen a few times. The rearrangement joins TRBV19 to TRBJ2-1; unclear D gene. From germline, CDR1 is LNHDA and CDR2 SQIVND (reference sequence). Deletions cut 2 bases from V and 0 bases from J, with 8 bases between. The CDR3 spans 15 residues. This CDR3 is CASSITGYSYNEQFF. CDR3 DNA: TGTGCCAGTAGTATAACTGGTTACTCCTACAATGAGCAGTTCTTC.

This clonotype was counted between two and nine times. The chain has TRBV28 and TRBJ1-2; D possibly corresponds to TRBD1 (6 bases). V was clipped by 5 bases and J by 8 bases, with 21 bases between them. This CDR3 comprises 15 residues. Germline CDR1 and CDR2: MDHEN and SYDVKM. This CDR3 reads CASSGPEGVLNGYTF. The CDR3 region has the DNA TGTGCCAGCAGTGGCCCTGAGGGGGTATTAAACGGCTACACCTTC.

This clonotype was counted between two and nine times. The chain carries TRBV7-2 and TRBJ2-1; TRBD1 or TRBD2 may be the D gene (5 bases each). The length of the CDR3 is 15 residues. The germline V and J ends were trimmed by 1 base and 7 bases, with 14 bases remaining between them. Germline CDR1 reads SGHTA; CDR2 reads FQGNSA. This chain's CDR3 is CASSLGDGGGNEQFF. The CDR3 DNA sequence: TGTGCCAGCAGCTTAGGGGACGGAGGCGGGAATGAGCAGTTCTTC.

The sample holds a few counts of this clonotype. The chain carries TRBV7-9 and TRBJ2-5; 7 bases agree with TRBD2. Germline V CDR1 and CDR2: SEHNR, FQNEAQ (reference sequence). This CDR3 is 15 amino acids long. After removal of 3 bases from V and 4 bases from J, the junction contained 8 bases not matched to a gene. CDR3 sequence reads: CASSFGRLAVETQYF. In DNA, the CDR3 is TGTGCCAGCAGCTTTGGTAGACTAGCTGTAGAGACCCAGTACTTC.

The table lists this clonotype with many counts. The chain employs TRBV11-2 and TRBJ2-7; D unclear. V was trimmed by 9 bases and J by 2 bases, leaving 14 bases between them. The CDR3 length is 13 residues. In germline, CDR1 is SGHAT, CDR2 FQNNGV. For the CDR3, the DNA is TGTGCCAGTCCCCGACGATCACCCTACGAGCAGTACTTC. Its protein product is CASPRRSPYEQYF.

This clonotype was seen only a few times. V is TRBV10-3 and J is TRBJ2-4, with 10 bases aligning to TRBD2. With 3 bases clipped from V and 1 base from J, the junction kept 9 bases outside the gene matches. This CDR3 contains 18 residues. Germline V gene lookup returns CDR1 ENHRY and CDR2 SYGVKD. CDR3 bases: TGTGCCATCAGTGAAAATATAGCGGGAGGTGGGGCCAAAAACATTCAGTACTTC. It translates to CAISENIAGGGAKNIQYF.

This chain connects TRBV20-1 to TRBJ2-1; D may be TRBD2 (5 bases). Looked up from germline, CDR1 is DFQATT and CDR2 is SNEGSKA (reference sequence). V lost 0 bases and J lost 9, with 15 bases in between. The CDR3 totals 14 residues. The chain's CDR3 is CSARDFHGKGEQFF. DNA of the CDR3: TGCAGTGCTAGAGATTTTCACGGGAAGGGTGAGCAGTTCTTC.

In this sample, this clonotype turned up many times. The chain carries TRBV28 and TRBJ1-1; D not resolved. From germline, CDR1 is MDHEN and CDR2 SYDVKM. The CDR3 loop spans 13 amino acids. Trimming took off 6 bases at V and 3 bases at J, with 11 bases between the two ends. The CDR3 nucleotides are TGTGCCAGCAGCCGGGTGGGCGACACTGAAGCTTTCTTT. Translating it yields CASSRVGDTEAFF.

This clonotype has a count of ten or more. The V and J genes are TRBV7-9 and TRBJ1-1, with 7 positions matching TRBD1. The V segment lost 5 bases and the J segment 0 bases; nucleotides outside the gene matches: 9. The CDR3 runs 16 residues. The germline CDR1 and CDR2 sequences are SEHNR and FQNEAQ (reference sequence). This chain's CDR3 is CASSTPGGQMNTEAFF. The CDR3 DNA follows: TGTGCCAGCAGCACCCCTGGGGGACAGATGAACACTGAAGCTTTCTTT.

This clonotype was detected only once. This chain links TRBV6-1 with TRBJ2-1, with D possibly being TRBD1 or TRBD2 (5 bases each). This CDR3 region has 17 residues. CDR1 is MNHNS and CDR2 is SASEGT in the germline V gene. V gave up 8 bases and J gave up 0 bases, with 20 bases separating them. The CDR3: CASGGLTEVLSYNEQFF. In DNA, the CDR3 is TGTGCCAGCGGGGGATTGACCGAAGTTCTCTCCTACAATGAGCAGTTCTTC.